The present entry profiles one T cell receptor beta chain with its context. Its matching antigen is unknown. A clone one base away is much larger, so this may be a read error. The TCR beta library used iRepertoire HTBI primers with Arm-PCR amplification of CDR3. Each CDR3 protein gets one entry after TCRdb re-called the multiplex PCR reads with MiXCR. The sample contains 200,000 to 250,000 distinct CDR3 sequences, around 16% of which appear only once. This record comes from a study of regulatory T cells in long-lasting Graves disease. Study-wide results and caveats: Rather than thyroid tissue, only peripheral blood underwent study.

As to time point: newly diagnosed GD, antithyroid drugs for less than 3 months. The authors made the TCR library using RNA they extracted from PBMCs. The receptor comes from a female donor with Graves disease. Source: peripheral blood mononuclear cells (PBMCs), taken at new diagnosis, from a patient treated with antithyroid drugs.

The CDR3 coding sequence is TGCAGTGCTAGAGATACTCTTGTGGAAGAGACCCAGTGCTTC. Its translation is CSARDTLVEETQCF. This chain joins TRBV20-1 and TRBJ2-5; no clear D. CDR1 and CDR2 from the germline V gene are DFQATT and SNEGSKA (reference sequence). The CDR3 consists of 14 residues.